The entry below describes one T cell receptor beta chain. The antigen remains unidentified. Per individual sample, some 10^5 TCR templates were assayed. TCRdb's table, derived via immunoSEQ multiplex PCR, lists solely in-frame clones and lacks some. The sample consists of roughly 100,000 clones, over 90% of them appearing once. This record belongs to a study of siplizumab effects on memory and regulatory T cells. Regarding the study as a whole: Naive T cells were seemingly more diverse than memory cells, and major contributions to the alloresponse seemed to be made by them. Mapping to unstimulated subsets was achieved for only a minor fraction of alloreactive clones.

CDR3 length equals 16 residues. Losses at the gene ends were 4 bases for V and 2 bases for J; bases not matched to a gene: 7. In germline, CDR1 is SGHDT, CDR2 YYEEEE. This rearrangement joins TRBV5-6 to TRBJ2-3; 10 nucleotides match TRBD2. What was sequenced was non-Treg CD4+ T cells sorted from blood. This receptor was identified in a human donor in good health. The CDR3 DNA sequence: TGTGCCAGCAGCACGGGACTAGCGAGGTACACAGATACGCAGTATTTT. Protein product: CASSTGLARYTDTQYF.